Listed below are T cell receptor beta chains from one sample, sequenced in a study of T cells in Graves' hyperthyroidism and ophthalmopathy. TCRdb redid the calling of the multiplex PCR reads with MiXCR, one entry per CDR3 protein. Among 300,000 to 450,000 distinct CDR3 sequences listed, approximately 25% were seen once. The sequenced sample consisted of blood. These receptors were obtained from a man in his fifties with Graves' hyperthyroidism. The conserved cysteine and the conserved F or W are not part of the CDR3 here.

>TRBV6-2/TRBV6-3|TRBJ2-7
ASTDRMYEQY
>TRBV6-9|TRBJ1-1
ASTHSTGEAF
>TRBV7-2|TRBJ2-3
ASSPGGTGDTQY
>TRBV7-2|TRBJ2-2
ASSLVGSGSFTGELF
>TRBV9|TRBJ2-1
ASSTGLSRSYNEQF
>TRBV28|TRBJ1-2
ASRFGGSGQTGGYT
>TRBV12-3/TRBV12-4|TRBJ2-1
ASSLTGKQF
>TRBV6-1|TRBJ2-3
ASRSAGGPDTQY
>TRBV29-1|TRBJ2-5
SVPRGGETQY
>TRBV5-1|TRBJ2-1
ASSFALRDDQF
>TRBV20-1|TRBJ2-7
SARARGLAGDYEQY
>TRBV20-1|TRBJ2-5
SARDSGLADPQETQY
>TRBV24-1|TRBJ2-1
ATSDWAEFNEQF
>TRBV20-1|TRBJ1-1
SAREDETGDSLLSTEAF
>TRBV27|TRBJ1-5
ASSPSGTGHQPQH
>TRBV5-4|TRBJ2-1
ASSLDGRAHNEQF
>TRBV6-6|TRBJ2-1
ASSYLVAGTYNEQF
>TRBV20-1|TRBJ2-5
SARVVQWKTQY
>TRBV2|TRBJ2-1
ANNPGRSYNEQF
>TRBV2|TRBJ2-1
ASSYGNNEQF
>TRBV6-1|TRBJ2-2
ASSLVGQANTGELF
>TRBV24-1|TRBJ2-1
ATSDPGGGSRNEQF
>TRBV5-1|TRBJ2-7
ASASGSSEQY
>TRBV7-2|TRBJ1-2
ASSQGGRGRANGYT
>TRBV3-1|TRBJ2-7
ASSPAGTGGYEQY
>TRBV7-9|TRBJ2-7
AVGTGEAYEQY
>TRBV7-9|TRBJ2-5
ATSPLGSQETQY
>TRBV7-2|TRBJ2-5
ASSQNSGGRAQY
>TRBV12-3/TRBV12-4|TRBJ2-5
ASSFRLGVRETQY
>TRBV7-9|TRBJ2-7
ASSFVWYEQY
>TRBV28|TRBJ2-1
ASSPLIGTSGSGNEQF
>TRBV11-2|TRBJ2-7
ASRGTGGAYEQY
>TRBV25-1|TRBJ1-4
ASSGQGRGVNEKLF
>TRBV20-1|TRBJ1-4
GARGPSGDEKLF
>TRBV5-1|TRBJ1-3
ASSLRPHSGNTIY
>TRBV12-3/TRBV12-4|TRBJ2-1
ASSLERSGQF
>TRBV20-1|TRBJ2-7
SASRTGDWNEQY
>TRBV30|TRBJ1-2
AWSVQGYYGYT
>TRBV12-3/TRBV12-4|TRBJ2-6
ASSSPGLAGVTGANVLT
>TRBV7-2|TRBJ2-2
ASSFIPGSTGELF
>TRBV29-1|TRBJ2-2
SGGFGGELF
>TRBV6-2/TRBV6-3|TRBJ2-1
ASSSRLGSLNNEQF
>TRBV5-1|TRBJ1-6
ASSSQGTEFAPLH